The T cell receptor beta chain under discussion was sequenced for a study of blood T cell repertoires in COVID-19. Study context: In each case, the material was cDNA or gDNA derived from T cells, B-cell-depleted T cells, or PBMCs.

This clone was detected once. Profiling relied on immunoSEQ multiplex PCR, and the TCRdb table lists in-frame clones only, not all of them. The sample has roughly 180,000 clones; over 75% are singletons. This study enrolled people aged 18 to 89 from about 26 US geographic areas. Donors in Cohort 3 who had recovered were those with two negative PCRs, healthcare professional clearance, or resolution of their symptoms. Per the germline V gene, CDR1 is MNHEY and CDR2 is SMNVEV (reference sequence). Trimming took 4 bases from V and 6 from J, leaving 10 bases between them. The CDR3 extends over 12 amino acids.

Material: PBMCs or T cells enriched from blood (not recorded which). The V call is TRBV27, the J call TRBJ2-7; possible D gene TRBD2, 5 bases. The receptor was isolated from a middle-aged man who had recovered from COVID-19. DNA for the CDR3: TGTGCCAGCAGTTCGGGGTGGGGCGAGCAGTACTTC. Translation: CASSSGWGEQYF.